The present entry profiles one TCR beta chain with its context. The data are from a study of blood T cell repertoires in COVID-19. Background on the study: Sites across the United States, Italy and Spain contributed samples from acute and convalescent COVID-19.

Germline V lookup: CDR1 KGHSH, CDR2 LQKENI. The CDR3 has 15 residues. V was trimmed by 4 bases and J by 4 bases, leaving 16 bases between them. Per the original data handling: Reference gene primers were amplified, and this amplification served to estimate nucleated cell counts. Clones were sequenced by immunoSEQ multiplex PCR, and TCRdb holds only the in-frame ones, with some missing. D and trimming come from the DNA, and the V and J calls and clone size come from that table. The sample comprises fewer than 700,000 clones, roughly nine tenths of which are singletons, and 7.8% rests with the top ten.

The clonotype originates from a woman aged 45 to 65 with COVID-19, enrolled during active disease. This rearrangement joins TRBV18 to TRBJ1-1; no firm D call. The sequencing sample was made of peripheral blood. The chain's CDR3 is CASSLEGGKTTEAFF. For the CDR3, the DNA is TGTGCCAGCTCACTGGAGGGAGGAAAGACCACTGAAGCTTTCTTT.